This entry is about one T cell receptor beta chain. Its antigen is as yet unknown. The data originate from a study of cytomegalovirus exposure and HLA in healthy donors. Study results and limitations: By a later analysis, the bulk of CMV-associated TCR beta chains appeared HLA-restricted.

The V end lost 4 bases, the J end lost 0 bases, and 12 bases lay between the germline ends. Germline-derived CDR1 and CDR2 are MNHEY and SVGAGI. The CDR3 is 15 residues long. PCR primers comprised 60 Vbeta and 13 Jbeta primers. Sequenced by immunoSEQ multiplex PCR; TCRdb stores in-frame clones only, minus some. The profile shows about 170,000 clones, 75% to 80% of them singletons. The chain has TRBV6-5 and TRBJ1-1, with TRBD1 as a possible D gene (6 bases). Material: PBMCs. The clonotype was recovered from a woman between 50 and 59 years old in good health and CMV-seropositive. The CDR3 region has the DNA TGTGCCAGCAGTTCCCGAGGACAGATGAACACTGAAGCTTTCTTT. Translating gives CASSSRGQMNTEAFF.